This passage covers 22 T cell receptor beta chains from one sample sequenced in a study of OX40 agonist ivuxolimab in advanced cancers. The assay was immunoSEQ multiplex PCR, and TCRdb's table has in-frame clones only and misses some. The data show more than 55,000 clones, 80% to 95% seen once. The material sequenced was CD4+ or CD8+ T cells sorted from blood, taken in a trial of the OX40 agonist ivuxolimab. These TCRs come from an adult with an advanced solid tumor such as melanoma, head and neck, liver or kidney cancer.

The chain employs TRBV7-8 and TRBJ2-5; D remains unclear. The V gene's germline CDR1 is SGHVS and CDR2 FQNEAQ. The CDR3 has 15 amino acids. Trimming shortened V by 1 base and J by 1 base, and 10 bases separated the two germline ends. The CDR3 protein is CASSLVRRTQETQYF. DNA for the CDR3: TGTGCCAGCAGCTTAGTTCGGCGGACCCAAGAGACCCAGTACTTC.

The CDR3 nucleotides are TGTGCCAGCAGCTCTAATCGGGACTTGACAGATACGCAGTATTTT. Translating it yields CASSSNRDLTDTQYF. The chain joins TRBV14 to TRBJ2-3; D may be TRBD2 (6 bases). The V end lost 5 bases, the J end lost 3 bases, and 15 bases lay between the germline ends. The CDR3 covers 15 residues. In germline, CDR1 is SGHDN, CDR2 FVKESK.

The V gene is TRBV27, the J gene TRBJ1-4; 12 positions match TRBD1. The CDR3 length is 17 residues. CDR1 and CDR2 from the germline V gene are MNHEY and SMNVEV (reference sequence). The ends lost 5 bases at V and 6 bases at J; junction bases unmatched: 10. The CDR3 is CASSTRDRGQWDEKLFF. The CDR3 region has the DNA TGTGCCAGCAGTACCCGGGACAGGGGGCAGTGGGATGAAAAACTGTTTTTT.

The rearrangement joins TRBV5-6 to TRBJ2-1; TRBD2 matches at 10 bases. There are 13 residues in the CDR3. The ends lost 0 bases at V and 9 bases at J; junction bases unmatched: 0. Looked up from germline, CDR1 is SGHDT and CDR2 is YYEEEE. The DNA for the CDR3 is TGTGCCAGCAGCTTGGGACTAGCGGGTGAGCAGTTCTTC. Translated, it gives CASSLGLAGEQFF.

The V call is TRBV27, the J call TRBJ2-1; 11 bases line up with TRBD2. The V gene's germline CDR1 is MNHEY and CDR2 SMNVEV (reference sequence). CDR3 length equals 15 residues. Trimming removed 9 bases from V and 0 bases from J; junction bases left unmatched: 4. DNA for the CDR3: TGTGCCAGGGCCGGGACTAGCGGCTCCTACAATGAGCAGTTCTTC. Amino acid sequence: CARAGTSGSYNEQFF.

The chain couples TRBV11-3 to TRBJ2-7; D might be TRBD2 (5 bases). Trimming cost V 5 bases and J 0 bases, with 11 bases left between them. Per the germline V gene, CDR1 is SGHNT and CDR2 is YENEEA. This CDR3 region has 14 residues. The CDR3 DNA follows: TGTGCCAGCAGCCCGACGGGGAGCTCCTACGAGCAGTACTTC. Translation gives CASSPTGSSYEQYF.

The chain recombines TRBV13 with TRBJ1-3, with 8 positions matching TRBD1. CDR1 is PRHDT and CDR2 is FYEKMQ in the germline V gene (reference sequence). J gave up 1 base and V 0 bases, and 8 bases lay outside the gene matches. This CDR3 is built from 18 residues. The CDR3 reads CASSLGLGYRGSGNTIYF. In DNA form, the CDR3 reads TGTGCCAGCAGCTTAGGCCTAGGATACAGGGGGTCTGGAAACACCATATATTTT.

V and J are TRBV7-8 and TRBJ1-5; TRBD1 might be the D (6 bases). Deletions cut 7 bases from V and 3 bases from J, with 13 bases between. This CDR3 is built from 14 residues. The germline CDR1 and CDR2 sequences are SGHVS and FQNEAQ. CDR3 DNA: TGTGCCAGCACCTCGGGGGGCGTCAATCAGCCCCAGCATTTT. Protein sequence: CASTSGGVNQPQHF.

The V gene is TRBV27, the J gene TRBJ1-1; a possible D gene is TRBD1 (5 bases). V was pared by 2 bases and J by 5 bases, with 15 bases between. Germline CDR1 is MNHEY and CDR2 is SMNVEV (reference sequence). The CDR3 is 15 residues long. This CDR3 is CASSLVGEVITEAFF. DNA for the CDR3: TGTGCCAGCAGTTTAGTAGGGGAAGTTATAACTGAAGCTTTCTTT.

J is TRBJ2-1 and V is TRBV4-3, with 7 bases matching TRBD2. The V gene's germline CDR1 is LGHNA and CDR2 YSLEER. V lost 6 bases to trimming and J lost 4 bases; unmatched junction nucleotides: 9. This CDR3 comprises 15 residues. The CDR3 here is CASSHASGEYNEQFF. The CDR3 DNA sequence: TGCGCCAGCAGTCATGCTAGCGGAGAGTACAATGAGCAGTTCTTC.

The rearrangement uses TRBV20-1 and TRBJ1-2; D is undetermined. CDR1 DFQATT and CDR2 SNEGSKA come from the germline V gene (reference sequence). Trimming stripped 3 bases from V and 8 bases from J, with 10 bases between. The CDR3 is 11 amino acids. Here the CDR3 DNA reads TGCAGTGCTAGTGCGGGAATCGGCTACACCTTC. Translation: CSASAGIGYTF.

V and J are TRBV11-3 and TRBJ1-2, with TRBD1 matching 10 bases. Germline lookup yields CDR1 SGHNT and CDR2 YENEEA. Trimming removed 1 base from V and 8 bases from J; junction bases left unmatched: 4. This CDR3 contains 14 residues. The CDR3, as DNA: TGTGCCAGCAGCTTAGGACAGGGGGCGCGGGGCTACACCTTC. Its protein is CASSLGQGARGYTF.

This chain joins TRBV19 and TRBJ2-5; 9 bases agree with TRBD1. The CDR3 has 15 amino acids. Germline V gene lookup returns CDR1 LNHDA and CDR2 SQIVND (reference sequence). With V trimmed by 3 bases and J by 3 bases, 5 bases remained unmatched. This chain's CDR3 is CASSINRGLEETQYF. In DNA form, the CDR3 reads TGTGCCAGTAGTATTAACAGGGGGCTGGAAGAGACCCAGTACTTC. Full variable domain (missing parts from reference TRBV19 and TRBJ2-5): DGGITQSPKYLFRKEGQNVTLSCEQNLNHDAMYWYRQDPGQGLRLIYYSQIVNDFQKGDIAEGYSVSREKKESFPLTVTSAQKNPTAFYLCASSINRGLEETQYFGPGTRLLVL.

The chain uses TRBV7-9 and TRBJ2-1; D tentatively reads TRBD1 or TRBD2 (5 bases each). In germline, CDR1 is SEHNR, CDR2 FQNEAQ (reference sequence). This CDR3 spans 13 amino acids. The V end was cut by 4 bases, the J end by 8 bases, with 12 bases between. CDR3 amino acids: CASSSGPRYEQFF. The CDR3 DNA follows: TGTGCCAGCAGCTCGGGGCCTAGATATGAGCAGTTCTTC. The entire variable domain, with the rest obtained from reference TRBV7-9 and TRBJ2-1, is as follows: DTGVSQNPRHKITKRGQNVTFRCDPISEHNRLYWYRQTLGQGPEFLTYFQNEAQLEKSRLLSDRFSAERPKGSFSTLEIQRTEQGDSAMYLCASSSGPRYEQFFGPGTRLTVL.

The chain uses TRBV2 and TRBJ2-2, with 9 bases fitting TRBD2. The CDR3 length is 15 residues. In germline, CDR1 is SNHLY, CDR2 FYNNEI. The ends lost 4 bases at V and 8 bases at J; junction bases unmatched: 8. In DNA form, the CDR3 reads TGTGCCAGCAGTGGTGGCGGGAGGGCCGGTGGGGAGCTGTTTTTT. Its protein product is CASSGGGRAGGELFF.

This sequence joins TRBV27 and TRBJ2-1; 14 bases are a match to TRBD2. CDR1 is MNHEY and CDR2 is SMNVEV in the germline V gene (reference sequence). The ends lost 4 bases at V and 1 base at J; junction bases unmatched: 9. The CDR3 sequence is 19 residues long. This chain's CDR3 is CASSSGGLAGVPSYNEQFF. The CDR3 nucleotides are TGTGCCAGCAGTTCCGGGGGACTAGCGGGAGTCCCATCCTACAATGAGCAGTTCTTC.

The chain combines TRBV5-1 with TRBJ1-4; a possible D gene is TRBD1 (6 bases). V lost 1 base to trimming and J lost 7 bases, with 11 bases between them. This CDR3 is built from 14 residues. Germline CDR1 SGHRS, CDR2 YFSETQ. The CDR3 DNA reads TGCGCCAGCAGCTTGTTAGGGGGGACTGAAAAACTGTTTTTT. Residues: CASSLLGGTEKLFF.

The rearrangement uses TRBV4-3 and TRBJ2-3, with 9 nucleotides matching TRBD2. This CDR3 has 17 residues. J gave up 5 bases and V 0 bases, and 9 bases lay outside the gene matches. Germline V gene lookup returns CDR1 LGHNA and CDR2 YSLEER. The DNA of the CDR3 is TGCGCCAGCAGCCAAGATTTCGCGGGAGGGCCGGAAGATACGCAGTATTTT. This sequence encodes CASSQDFAGGPEDTQYF.

The chain employs TRBV9 and TRBJ2-7, with TRBD2 as a possible D gene (6 bases). Germline CDR1 is SGDLS and CDR2 is YYNGEE. Trimming took off 0 bases at V and 2 bases at J, with 12 bases between the two ends. This CDR3 contains 15 residues. The CDR3 loop reads CASSVAVGSTYEQYF. The CDR3 nucleotides read TGTGCCAGCAGCGTAGCGGTCGGGAGCACCTACGAGCAGTACTTC. Full variable domain (outside the CDR3, taken from reference TRBV9 and TRBJ2-7): DSGVTQTPKHLITATGQRVTLRCSPRSGDLSVYWYQQSLDQGLQFLIQYYNGEERAKGNILERFSAQQFPDLHSELNLSSLELGDSALYFCASSVAVGSTYEQYFGPGTRLTVT.

This clone appeared a few times. The chain links TRBV7-2 to TRBJ2-2; no definite D call. Looked up from germline, CDR1 is SGHTA and CDR2 is FQGNSA. Trimming pared 5 bases from V and 7 bases from J, leaving 11 bases between. The CDR3 contains 13 residues. CDR3 loop: CASSTDKDGELFF. The CDR3 DNA reads TGTGCCAGCAGCACCGACAAGGACGGGGAGCTGTTTTTT. Together with reference TRBV7-2 and TRBJ2-2, the CDR3 gives the full variable domain: GAGVSQSPSNKVTEKGKDVELRCDPISGHTALYWYRQSLGQGLEFLIYFQGNSAPDKSGLPSDRFSAERTGGSVSTLTIQRTQQEDSAVYLCASSTDKDGELFFGEGSRLTVL.

This sequence joins TRBV10-1 and TRBJ2-7; possibly TRBD1 for D (6 bases). Per germline, CDR1 WNHNN and CDR2 SYGVQD (reference sequence). Deletions cut 10 bases from V and 0 bases from J, with 16 bases between. The CDR3 totals 14 residues. The CDR3: CATLRDTISYEQYF. CDR3 DNA: TGCGCCACGCTCCGGGACACCATCTCCTACGAGCAGTACTTC.

CDR3 protein: CASSLSGLGNIQYF. The CDR3 nucleotides read TGTGCCAGCAGCTTATCGGGACTAGGAAACATTCAGTACTTC. This chain links TRBV7-9 with TRBJ2-4, with 8 bases matching TRBD2. Germline V gives CDR1 SEHNR, CDR2 FQNEAQ (reference sequence). Unmatched junction bases numbered 3, after V lost 2 bases and J lost 6 bases. The CDR3 runs to 14 residues.